The clone carrying this T cell receptor (beta chain) has only a few counts. Germline V gene lookup returns CDR1 LNHDA and CDR2 SQIVND (reference sequence). This CDR3 comprises 15 residues. The germline V and J ends were trimmed by 5 bases and 5 bases, with 18 bases remaining between them. Participant-reported clinical history was the basis for cohort assignment. Each exposed participant met a COVID-19 case in the 2 weeks preceding study entry. Produced via immunoSEQ multiplex PCR; TCRdb's table is partial and in-frame only. The data contain 110,000 to 150,000 clones, about 84% of them singletons. The sample comes from a study of blood T cell repertoires in COVID-19.

What was sequenced was PBMCs or T cells enriched from blood (not recorded which). The source of this sequence is a woman younger than 30 who had been exposed to COVID-19. The V and J genes are TRBV19 and TRBJ1-1; the D gene is possibly TRBD1 (6 bases). This CDR3 is CASSAGGGSRTEAFF. DNA of the CDR3: TGTGCCAGTAGTGCGGGAGGGGGAAGTCGGACTGAAGCTTTCTTT.